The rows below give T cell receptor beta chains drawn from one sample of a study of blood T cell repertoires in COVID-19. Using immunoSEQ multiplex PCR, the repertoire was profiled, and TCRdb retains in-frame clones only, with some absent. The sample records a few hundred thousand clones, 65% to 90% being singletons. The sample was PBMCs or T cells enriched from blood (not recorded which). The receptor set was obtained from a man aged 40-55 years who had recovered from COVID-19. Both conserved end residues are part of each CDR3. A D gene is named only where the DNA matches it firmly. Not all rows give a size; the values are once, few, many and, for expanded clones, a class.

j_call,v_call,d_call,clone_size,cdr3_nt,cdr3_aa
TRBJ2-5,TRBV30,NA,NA,TGTGCCTGGAGTGTTAAGGTCCAGGTATACTTC,CAWSVKVQVYF
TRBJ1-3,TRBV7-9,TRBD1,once,TGTGCCAGCAGCTCGGGACAGGGAAACACCATATATTTT,CASSSGQGNTIYF
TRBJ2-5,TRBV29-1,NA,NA,TGCAGCGTTGGTCCCGGGACACAAGAGACCCAGTACTTC,CSVGPGTQETQYF
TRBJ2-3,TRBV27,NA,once,TGTGCCAGCAGTACTCGAGAATATTTCGGCACAGATACGCAGTATTTT,CASSTREYFGTDTQYF
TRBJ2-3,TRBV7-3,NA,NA,TGTGCCAGCAGCCCCGAAGGACTAAGCACAGATACGCAGTATTTT,CASSPEGLSTDTQYF
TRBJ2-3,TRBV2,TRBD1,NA,TGTGCCAGCAGTTTTTGGACAGGGAATAGGGCAGATACGCAGTATTTT,CASSFWTGNRADTQYF
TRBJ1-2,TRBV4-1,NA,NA,TGCGCCAGCAGCCAAGACAGGGGTGCTGGCTACACCTTC,CASSQDRGAGYTF
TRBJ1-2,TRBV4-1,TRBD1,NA,TGCGCCAGCAGCCAAAGTCTGGGACAGCCATATGGCTACACCTTC,CASSQSLGQPYGYTF
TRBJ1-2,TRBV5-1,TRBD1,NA,TGCGCCAGCAGCGGGGGACAGCCCGCCGATGGCTACACCTTC,CASSGGQPADGYTF
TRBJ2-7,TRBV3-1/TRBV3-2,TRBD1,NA,TGTGCCAGCAGCCAGGGGACAGGGGTACGGGAGCAGTACTTC,CASSQGTGVREQYF
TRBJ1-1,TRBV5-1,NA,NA,TGCGCCAGCAGCTTGAATTTGCGCACAGGAAGGGGCACTGAAGCTTTCTTT,CASSLNLRTGRGTEAFF
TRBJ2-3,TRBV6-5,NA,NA,TGTGCCAGCAGTTACCGGGGAGAGGGCACAGATACGCAGTATTTT,CASSYRGEGTDTQYF
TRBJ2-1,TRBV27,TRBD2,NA,TGTGCCAGCAGGTTGATAGCGGGAGACCCCAATGAGCAGTTCTTC,CASRLIAGDPNEQFF
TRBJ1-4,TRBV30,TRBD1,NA,TGTGCCTGGAGTGTTACAACCCCGGGACAGGGGGAAAAACTGTTTTTT,CAWSVTTPGQGEKLFF
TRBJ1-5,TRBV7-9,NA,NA,TGTGCCAGCAGCCGGACAGAAGATCAGCCCCAGCATTTT,CASSRTEDQPQHF
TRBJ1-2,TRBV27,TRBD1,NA,TGTGCCAGCAGTTTAAAGGCAGGGGGCTTTGGCTACACCTTC,CASSLKAGGFGYTF
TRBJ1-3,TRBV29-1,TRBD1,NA,TGCAGCGTCGGGACAGGGCACTCTGGAAACACCATATATTTT,CSVGTGHSGNTIYF
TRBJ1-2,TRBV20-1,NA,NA,TGCAGTGCTAGTATGAGGGAGAGGACCTATGGCTACACCTTC,CSASMRERTYGYTF
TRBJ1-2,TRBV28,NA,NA,TGTGCCAGCAGTCGGACCGACAGGAGAAATGGCTACACCTTC,CASSRTDRRNGYTF
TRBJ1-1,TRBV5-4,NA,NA,TGTGCCAGCAGCTCTGAGAGGGTGGGCACTGAAGCTTTCTTT,CASSSERVGTEAFF
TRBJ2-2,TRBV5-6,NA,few,TGTGCCAGCAGCACAAACACCGGGGAGCTGTTTTTT,CASSTNTGELFF
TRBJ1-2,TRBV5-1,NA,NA,TGCGCCAGCAGCTTGTCTCCGTTGGGAGGGGCTTCCATGGGGGGCTACACCTTC,CASSLSPLGGASMGGYTF
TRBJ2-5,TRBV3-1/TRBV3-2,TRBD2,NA,TGTGCCAGCAGCCAAGATTTGAGCGGGGGGACCCAGTACTTC,CASSQDLSGGTQYF
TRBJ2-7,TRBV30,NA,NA,TGTGCCTGGAGTACCAAACAGGGCCCCTACGAGCAGTACTTC,CAWSTKQGPYEQYF
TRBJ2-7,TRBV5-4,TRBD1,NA,TGTGCCAGCAGTACCGGGACAGGGTCTTACGAGCAGTACTTC,CASSTGTGSYEQYF
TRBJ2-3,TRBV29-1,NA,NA,TGCAGCGTTGAGGGGACTGGCACAGATACGCAGTATTTT,CSVEGTGTDTQYF
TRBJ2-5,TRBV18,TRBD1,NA,TGTGCCAGCTCACCCAACGGACAGGCCCCCGAGGGAGAGACCCAGTACTTC,CASSPNGQAPEGETQYF
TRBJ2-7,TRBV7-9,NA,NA,TGTGCCAGCTCTCGAGGGAGCTCCTACGAGCAGTACTTC,CASSRGSSYEQYF
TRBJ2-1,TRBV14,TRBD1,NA,TGTGCCAGCAGCATAGGGACAGGGGTCTACAATGAGCAGTTCTTC,CASSIGTGVYNEQFF
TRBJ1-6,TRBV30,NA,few,TGTGCCTGGACTCGGGGTTTCTATAATTCACCCCTCCACTTT,CAWTRGFYNSPLHF
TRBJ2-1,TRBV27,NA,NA,TGTGCCAGCAGTTCGGGGAGGGGGGAGTTCTTC,CASSSGRGEFF
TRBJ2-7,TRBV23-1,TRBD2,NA,TGCGCCAGCAGTCAACCTGAGACAATCAGCGGGAGTCTCACCTACGAGCAGTACTTC,CASSQPETISGSLTYEQYF
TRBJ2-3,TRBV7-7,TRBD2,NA,TGTGCCAGCAGCGCCAGACTAGCGGGAGCCAGCACAGATACGCAGTATTTT,CASSARLAGASTDTQYF
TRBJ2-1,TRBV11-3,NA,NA,TGTGCCAGCAGCTTACAGGGGACGCAACGTTACAATGAGCAGTTCTTC,CASSLQGTQRYNEQFF
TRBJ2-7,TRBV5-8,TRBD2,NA,TGTGCCAGCAGCTTGGCGAGGGCTAGCGGTACCAACTACGAGCAGTACTTC,CASSLARASGTNYEQYF
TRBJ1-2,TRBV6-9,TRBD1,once,TGTGCCAGCAGGTCACTGGAGGGGGCCCATGGCTACACCTTC,CASRSLEGAHGYTF
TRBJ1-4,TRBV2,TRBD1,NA,TGTGCCAGCAGGGTGGGGACAGGGGGAAATGAAAAACTGTTTTTT,CASRVGTGGNEKLFF
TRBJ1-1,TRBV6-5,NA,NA,TGTGCCAGCAGTTACTCTGTAAACACTGAAGCTTTCTTT,CASSYSVNTEAFF
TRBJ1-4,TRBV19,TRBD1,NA,TGTGCCAGTAGTAAAACCCCGGGACAGGGATATGAAAAACTGTTTTTT,CASSKTPGQGYEKLFF
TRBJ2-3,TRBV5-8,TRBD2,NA,TGTGCCAGCAGCTACCCATTGGGGGGGACAGATACGCAGTATTTT,CASSYPLGGTDTQYF
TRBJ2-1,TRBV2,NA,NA,TGTGCCAGCAGGGACTCAACCTACAATGAGCAGTTCTTC,CASRDSTYNEQFF
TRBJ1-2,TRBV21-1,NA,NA,TGTGCCAGCAGCATATATCAGGATGGCTACACCTTC,CASSIYQDGYTF
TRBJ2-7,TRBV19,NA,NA,TGTGCCAGTAGTATAGGCAGGGGCCCCTACGAGCAGTACTTC,CASSIGRGPYEQYF
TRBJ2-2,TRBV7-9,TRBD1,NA,TGTGCCAGCAGCCCCTCTCCCGGACAGGGTTTAGACACCGGGGAGCTGTTTTTT,CASSPSPGQGLDTGELFF
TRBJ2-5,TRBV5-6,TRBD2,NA,TGTGCCAGCCGGGAAGCGGGGGGTTCAGAGACCCAGTACTTC,CASREAGGSETQYF
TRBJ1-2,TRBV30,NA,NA,TGTGCCTGGGGCAGAGAGGCTTCATGGGGCTACACCTTC,CAWGREASWGYTF
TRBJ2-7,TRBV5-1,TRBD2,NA,TGCGCCAAAAGGGGAGGGCCAAAGGCGAGCTCCTACGAGCAGTACTTC,CAKRGGPKASSYEQYF
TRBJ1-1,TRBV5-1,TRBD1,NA,TGCGCCAGCAGCCCGGGGGACAGGGAGAACACTGAAGCTTTCTTT,CASSPGDRENTEAFF